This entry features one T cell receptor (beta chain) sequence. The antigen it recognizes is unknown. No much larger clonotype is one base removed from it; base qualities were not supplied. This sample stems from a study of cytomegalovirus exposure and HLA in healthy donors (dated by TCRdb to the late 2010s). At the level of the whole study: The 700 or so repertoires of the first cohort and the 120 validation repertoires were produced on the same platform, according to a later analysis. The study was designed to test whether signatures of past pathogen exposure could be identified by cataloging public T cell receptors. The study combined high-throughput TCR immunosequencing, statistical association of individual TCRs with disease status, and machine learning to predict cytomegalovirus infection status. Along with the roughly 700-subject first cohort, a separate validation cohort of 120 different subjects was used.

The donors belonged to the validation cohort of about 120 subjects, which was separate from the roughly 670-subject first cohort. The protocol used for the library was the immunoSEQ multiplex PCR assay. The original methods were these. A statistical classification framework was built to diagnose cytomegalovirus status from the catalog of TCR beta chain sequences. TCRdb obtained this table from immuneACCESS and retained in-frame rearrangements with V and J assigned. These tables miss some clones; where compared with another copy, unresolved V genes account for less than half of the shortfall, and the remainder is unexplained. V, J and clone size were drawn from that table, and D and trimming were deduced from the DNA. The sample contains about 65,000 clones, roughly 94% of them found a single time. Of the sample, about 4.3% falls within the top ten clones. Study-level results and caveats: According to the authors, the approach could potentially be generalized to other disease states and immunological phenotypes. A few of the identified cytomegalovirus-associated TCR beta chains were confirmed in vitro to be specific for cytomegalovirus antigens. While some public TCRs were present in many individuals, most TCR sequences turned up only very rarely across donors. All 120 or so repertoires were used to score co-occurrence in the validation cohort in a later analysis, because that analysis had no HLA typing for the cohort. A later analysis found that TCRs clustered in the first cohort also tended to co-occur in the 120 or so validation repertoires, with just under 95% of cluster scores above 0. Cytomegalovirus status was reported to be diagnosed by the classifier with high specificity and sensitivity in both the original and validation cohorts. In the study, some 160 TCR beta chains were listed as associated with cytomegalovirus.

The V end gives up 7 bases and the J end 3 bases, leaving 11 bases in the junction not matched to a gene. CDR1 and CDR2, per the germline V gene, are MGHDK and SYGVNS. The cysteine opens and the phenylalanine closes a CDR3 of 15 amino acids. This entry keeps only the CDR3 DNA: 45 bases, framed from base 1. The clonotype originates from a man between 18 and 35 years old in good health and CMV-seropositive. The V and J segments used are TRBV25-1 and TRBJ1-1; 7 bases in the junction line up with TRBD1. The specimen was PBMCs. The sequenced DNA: TGTGCCAGCACGGAAACGAGGGGGCCGGACACTGAAGCTTTCTTT. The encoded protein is CASTETRGPDTEAFF. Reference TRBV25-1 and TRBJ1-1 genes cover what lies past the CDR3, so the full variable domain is EADIYQTPRYLVIGTGKKITLECSQTMGHDKMYWYQQDPGMELHLIHYSYGVNSTEKGDLSSESTVSRIRTEHFPLTLESARPSHTSQYLCASTETRGPDTEAFFGQGTRLTVV.